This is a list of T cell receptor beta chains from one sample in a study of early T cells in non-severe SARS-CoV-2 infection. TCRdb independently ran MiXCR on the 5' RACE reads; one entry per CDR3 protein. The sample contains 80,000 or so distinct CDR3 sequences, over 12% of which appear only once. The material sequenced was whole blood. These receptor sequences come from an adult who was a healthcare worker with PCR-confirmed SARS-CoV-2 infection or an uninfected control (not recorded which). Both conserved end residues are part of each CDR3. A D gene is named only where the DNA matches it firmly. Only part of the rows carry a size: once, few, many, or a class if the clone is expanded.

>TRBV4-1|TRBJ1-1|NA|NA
CASSQPPGARAFF
TGCGCCAGCAGCCAACCCCCGGGGGCGCGAGCTTTCTTT
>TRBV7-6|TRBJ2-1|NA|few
CASSSGPEQFF
TGTGCCAGCAGCTCCGGACCCGAGCAGTTCTTC
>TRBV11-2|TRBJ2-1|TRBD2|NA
CASSLSASGSNEQFF
TGTGCCAGCAGCTTGTCGGCTAGCGGAAGCAATGAGCAGTTCTTC
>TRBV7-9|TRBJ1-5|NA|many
CAGRRNQPQHF
TGCGCGGGCAGGCGGAATCAGCCCCAGCATTTT
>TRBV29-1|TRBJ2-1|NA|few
CSFRGVNYNEQFF
TGCAGCTTCCGGGGAGTTAACTACAATGAGCAGTTCTTC
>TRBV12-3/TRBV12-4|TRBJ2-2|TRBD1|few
CASTLNRGSTGELFF
TGTGCCAGCACCCTAAACAGGGGAAGCACCGGGGAGCTGTTTTTT
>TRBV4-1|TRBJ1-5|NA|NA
CASSQDSKGQPQHF
TGCGCCAGCAGCCAAGATAGTAAGGGACAGCCCCAGCATTTT
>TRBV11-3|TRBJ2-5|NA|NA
CASSLRGRNSQETQYF
TGTGCCAGCAGCTTACGGGGGCGGAATAGCCAAGAGACCCAGTACTTC
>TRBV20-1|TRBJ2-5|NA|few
CSARRETQYF
TGCAGTGCCCGGAGGGAGACCCAGTACTTC
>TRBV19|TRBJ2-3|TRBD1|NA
CASGTGPLDTQYF
TGTGCCTCCGGGACAGGTCCCCTGGATACGCAGTATTTT
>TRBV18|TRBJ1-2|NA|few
CASSPAQLNYGYTF
TGTGCCAGCTCACCCGCCCAGCTGAACTATGGCTACACCTTC
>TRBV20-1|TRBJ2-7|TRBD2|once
CSARESLAGVYEQYF
TGCAGTGCTAGAGAATCCCTAGCGGGGGTCTATGAGCAGTACTTC
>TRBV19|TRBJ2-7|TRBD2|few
CASSPSGREWTYEQYF
TGTGCCAGTAGCCCCTCCGGGCGGGAGTGGACCTACGAGCAGTACTTC
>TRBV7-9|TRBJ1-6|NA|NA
CASSLAWLGSYNSPLHF
TGTGCCAGCAGCTTAGCCTGGCTGGGGAGCTATAATTCACCCCTCCACTTT
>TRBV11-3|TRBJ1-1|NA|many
CASSLFESTEAFF
TGTGCCAGCAGCTTATTCGAAAGCACTGAAGCTTTCTTT
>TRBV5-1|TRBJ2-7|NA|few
CASSSTNSYEQYF
TGCGCCAGCAGCTCTACAAATTCCTACGAGCAGTACTTC
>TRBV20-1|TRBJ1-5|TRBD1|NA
CSARVEGQMDQPQHF
TGCAGTGCTAGAGTCGAGGGACAGATGGATCAGCCCCAGCATTTT
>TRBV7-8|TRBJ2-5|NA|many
CASRSGPKETQYF
TGTGCCAGCAGGTCCGGACCGAAAGAGACCCAGTACTTC
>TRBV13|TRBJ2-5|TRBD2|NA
CASSSSGLAGLQETQYF
TGTGCCAGCAGTTCTTCCGGACTAGCGGGTCTCCAAGAGACCCAGTACTTC
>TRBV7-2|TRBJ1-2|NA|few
CASSLGMSGYTF
TGTGCCAGCAGCTTAGGGATGTCTGGCTACACCTTC
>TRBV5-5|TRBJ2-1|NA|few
CASSLGARGWNEQFF
TGTGCCAGCAGCTTGGGGGCCAGGGGCTGGAATGAGCAGTTCTTC
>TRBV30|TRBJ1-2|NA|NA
CAWIHPGRGHNYGYTF
TGTGCCTGGATACACCCCGGCAGGGGCCATAACTATGGCTACACCTTC
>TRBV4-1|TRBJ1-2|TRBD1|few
CASSHPNPGQGAGYTF
TGCGCCAGCAGCCACCCTAACCCGGGACAGGGGGCTGGCTACACCTTC
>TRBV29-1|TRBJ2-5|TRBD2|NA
CSVELAGGTETQYF
TGCAGCGTTGAACTAGCGGGGGGTACGGAGACCCAGTACTTC
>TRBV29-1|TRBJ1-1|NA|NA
CSVAAGAGAEAFF
TGCAGCGTTGCAGCCGGAGCGGGGGCTGAAGCTTTCTTT
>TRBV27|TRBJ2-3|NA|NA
CASSSQGDTQYF
TGTGCCAGCAGTTCACAAGGAGATACGCAGTATTTT
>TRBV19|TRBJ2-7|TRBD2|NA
CATWGGRQYF
TGCGCTACGTGGGGGGGGAGGCAGTACTTC
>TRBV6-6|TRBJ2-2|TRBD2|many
CASSTTGGDTGELFF
TGTGCCAGCAGTACGACGGGAGGGGACACCGGGGAGCTGTTTTTT
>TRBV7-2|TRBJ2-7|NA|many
CASGPGYEQYF
TGTGCCAGCGGTCCCGGCTACGAGCAGTACTTC
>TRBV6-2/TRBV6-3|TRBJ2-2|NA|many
CASSPRRNTGELFF
TGTGCCAGCAGTCCGAGACGAAACACCGGGGAGCTGTTTTTT
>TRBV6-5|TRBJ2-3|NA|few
CASLPSASWTDTQYF
TGTGCCAGCCTCCCGTCCGCGTCTTGGACAGATACGCAGTATTTT
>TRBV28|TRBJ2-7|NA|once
CASSFRGGGNEQYF
TGTGCCAGCAGTTTCAGGGGAGGGGGGAACGAGCAGTACTTC
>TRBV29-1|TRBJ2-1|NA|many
CSGRDLDWFF
TGCAGCGGCCGGGACCTTGACTGGTTCTTC